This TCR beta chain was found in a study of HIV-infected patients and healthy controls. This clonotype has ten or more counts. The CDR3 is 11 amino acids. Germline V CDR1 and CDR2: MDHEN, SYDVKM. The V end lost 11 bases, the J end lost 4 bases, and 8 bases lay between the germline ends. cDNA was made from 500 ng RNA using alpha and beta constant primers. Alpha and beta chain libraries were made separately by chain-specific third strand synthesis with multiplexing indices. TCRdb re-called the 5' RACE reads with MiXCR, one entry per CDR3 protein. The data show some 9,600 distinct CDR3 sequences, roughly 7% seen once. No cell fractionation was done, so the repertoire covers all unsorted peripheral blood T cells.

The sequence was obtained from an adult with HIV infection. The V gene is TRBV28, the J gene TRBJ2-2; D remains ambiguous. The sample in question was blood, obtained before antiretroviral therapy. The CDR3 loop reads CAVMGTGELFF. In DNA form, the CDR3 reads TGTGCCGTTATGGGCACCGGGGAGCTGTTTTTT.